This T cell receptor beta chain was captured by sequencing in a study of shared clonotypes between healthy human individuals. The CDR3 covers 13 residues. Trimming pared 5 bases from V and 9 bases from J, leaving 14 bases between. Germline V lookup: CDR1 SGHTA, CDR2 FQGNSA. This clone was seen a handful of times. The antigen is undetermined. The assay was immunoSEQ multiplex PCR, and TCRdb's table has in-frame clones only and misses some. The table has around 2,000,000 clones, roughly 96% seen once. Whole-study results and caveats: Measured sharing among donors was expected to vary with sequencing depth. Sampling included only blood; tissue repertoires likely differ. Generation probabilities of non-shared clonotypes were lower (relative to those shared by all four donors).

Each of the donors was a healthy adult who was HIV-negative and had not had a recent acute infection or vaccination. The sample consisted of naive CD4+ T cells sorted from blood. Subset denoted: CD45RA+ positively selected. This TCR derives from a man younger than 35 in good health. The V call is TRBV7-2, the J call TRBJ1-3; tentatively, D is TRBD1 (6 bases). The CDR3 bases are TGTGCCAGCAGCGGGGGCCGGGCCAGCACCATATATTTT. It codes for CASSGGRASTIYF.